This T cell receptor (beta chain) appears in the sequencing data of a study of shared clonotypes between healthy human individuals. DNA at 150 to 250 ng, 25,000 to 30,000 T cell genomes, went into sorted-subset replicate PCRs. Some clones are missing from TCRdb's copy, which holds only in-frame ones; the method was immunoSEQ multiplex PCR. The sample has fewer than 3 million clones, just under 95% seen once; the top ten hold about 0.36%. V was pared by 8 bases and J by 5 bases, with 9 bases of the junction left unmatched. Germline V gene lookup returns CDR1 MDHEN and CDR2 SYDVKM. CDR3 length equals 16 residues. Study observations and caveats: Among the subsets, naive ones generally showed larger estimated richness than memory ones. Tissues were not sampled, only blood, and their repertoires likely differ.

A remark on this clone: Its target is not known.

V usage is TRBV28 and J usage is TRBJ2-3, with 14 bases matching TRBD2. Source material: naive CD4+ T cells from PBMCs. The subset is: CD45RA+ positively selected. This receptor was obtained from a man aged 18 to 30 in good health. Some clones in this sample may be carry-over from other donors' samples. The CDR3 nucleotides are TGTGCCAGCGCCGTGGGGGGGACTAGCGGGAGAGATACGCAGTATTTT. It is translated as CASAVGGTSGRDTQYF.